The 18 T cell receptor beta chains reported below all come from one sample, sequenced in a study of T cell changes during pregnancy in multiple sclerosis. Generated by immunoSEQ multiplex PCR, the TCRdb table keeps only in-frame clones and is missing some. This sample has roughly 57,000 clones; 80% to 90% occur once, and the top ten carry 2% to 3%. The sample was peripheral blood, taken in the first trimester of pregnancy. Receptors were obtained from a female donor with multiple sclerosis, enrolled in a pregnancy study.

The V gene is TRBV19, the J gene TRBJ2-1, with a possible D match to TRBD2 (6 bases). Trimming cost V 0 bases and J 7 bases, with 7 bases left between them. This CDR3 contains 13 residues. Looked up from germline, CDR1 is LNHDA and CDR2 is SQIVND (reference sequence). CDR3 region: CASSIDGGNEQFF. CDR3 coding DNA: TGTGCCAGTAGTATAGATGGGGGGAATGAGCAGTTCTTC.

CDR3 protein: CASSPKIAGDSSYEQYF. The CDR3 DNA follows: TGTGCCAGCAGCCCAAAGATAGCCGGCGACAGCTCCTACGAGCAGTACTTC. This sequence joins TRBV4-2 and TRBJ2-7; tentative D call: TRBD1 (5 bases). V lost 4 bases, J lost 0 bases, and 19 bases lay in between. Looked up from germline, CDR1 is LGHNA and CDR2 is YNFKEQ. The CDR3 is 17 residues long.

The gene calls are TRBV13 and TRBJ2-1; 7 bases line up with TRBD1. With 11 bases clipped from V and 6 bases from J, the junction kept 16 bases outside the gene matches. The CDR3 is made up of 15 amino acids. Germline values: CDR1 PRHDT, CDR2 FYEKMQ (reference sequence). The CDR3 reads CAGGDKGAESNEQFF. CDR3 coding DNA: TGTGCCGGAGGAGACAAGGGGGCGGAGAGCAATGAGCAGTTCTTC. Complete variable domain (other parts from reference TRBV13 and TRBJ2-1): AAGVIQSPRHLIKEKRETATLKCYPIPRHDTVYWYQQGPGQDPQFLISFYEKMQSDKGSIPDRFSAQQFSDYHSELNMSSLELGDSALYFCAGGDKGAESNEQFFGPGTRLTVL.

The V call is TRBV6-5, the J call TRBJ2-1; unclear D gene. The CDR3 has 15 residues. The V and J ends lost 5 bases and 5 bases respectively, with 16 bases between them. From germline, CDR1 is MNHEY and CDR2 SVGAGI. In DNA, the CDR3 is TGTGCCAGCAGTGGGCCCACAATAGGCGACAATGAGCAGTTCTTC. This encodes CASSGPTIGDNEQFF.

In nucleotides, the CDR3 is TGTGCCACTCGAAATCGTAGCGGGGTTATCGCAGATACGCAGTATTTT. Protein product: CATRNRSGVIADTQYF. The genes are TRBV7-9 and TRBJ2-3; 8 bases agree with TRBD2. Germline V CDR1 and CDR2: SEHNR, FQNEAQ (reference sequence). There are 16 residues in the CDR3. V dropped 10 bases and J dropped 4; count of bases not matched to a gene: 16.

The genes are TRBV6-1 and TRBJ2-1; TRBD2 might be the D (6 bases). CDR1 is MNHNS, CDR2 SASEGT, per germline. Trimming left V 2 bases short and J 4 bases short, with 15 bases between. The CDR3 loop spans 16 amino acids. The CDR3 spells CASSEFSRGTYNEQFF. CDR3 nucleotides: TGTGCCAGCAGTGAATTTTCTCGCGGGACGTACAATGAGCAGTTCTTC.

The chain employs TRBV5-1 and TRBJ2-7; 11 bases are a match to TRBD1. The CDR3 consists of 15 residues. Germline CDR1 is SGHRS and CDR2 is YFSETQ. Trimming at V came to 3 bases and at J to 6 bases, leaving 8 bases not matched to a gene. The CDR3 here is CASSYLGGQGGEQYF. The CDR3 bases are TGCGCCAGCAGCTACCTCGGGGGACAGGGGGGCGAGCAGTACTTC.

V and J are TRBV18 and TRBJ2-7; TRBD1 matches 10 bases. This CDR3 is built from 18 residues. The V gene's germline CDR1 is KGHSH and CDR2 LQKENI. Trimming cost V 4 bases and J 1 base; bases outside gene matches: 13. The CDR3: CASSQTALVGQGSYEQYF. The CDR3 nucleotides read TGTGCCAGCTCACAAACAGCACTGGTGGGACAGGGGTCCTACGAGCAGTACTTC.

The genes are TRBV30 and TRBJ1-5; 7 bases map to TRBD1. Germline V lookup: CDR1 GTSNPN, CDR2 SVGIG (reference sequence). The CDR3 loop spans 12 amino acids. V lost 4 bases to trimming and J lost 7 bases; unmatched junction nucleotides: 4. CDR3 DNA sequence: TGTGCCTGGAACAGGGGAGAACAGCCCCAGCATTTT. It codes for CAWNRGEQPQHF.

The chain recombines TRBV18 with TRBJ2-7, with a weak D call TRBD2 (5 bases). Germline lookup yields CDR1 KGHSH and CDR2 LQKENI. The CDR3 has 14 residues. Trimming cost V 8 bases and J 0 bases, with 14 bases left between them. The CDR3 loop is CASTREGSSYEQYF. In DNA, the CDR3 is TGTGCCAGCACCCGTGAGGGAAGCTCCTACGAGCAGTACTTC.

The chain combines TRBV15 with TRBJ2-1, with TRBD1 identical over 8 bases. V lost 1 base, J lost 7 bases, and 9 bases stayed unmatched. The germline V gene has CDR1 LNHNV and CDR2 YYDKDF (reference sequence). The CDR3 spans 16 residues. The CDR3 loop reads CATSRAYRGWVNEQFF. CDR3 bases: TGTGCCACCAGCAGAGCGTACAGGGGGTGGGTAAATGAGCAGTTCTTC.

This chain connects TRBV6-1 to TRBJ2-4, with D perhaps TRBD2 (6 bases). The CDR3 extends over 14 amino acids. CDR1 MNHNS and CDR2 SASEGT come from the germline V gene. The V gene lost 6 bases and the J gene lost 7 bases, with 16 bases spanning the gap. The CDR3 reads CASSKEGSGNIQYF. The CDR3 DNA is TGTGCCAGCAGCAAGGAGGGCTCAGGGAACATTCAGTACTTC.

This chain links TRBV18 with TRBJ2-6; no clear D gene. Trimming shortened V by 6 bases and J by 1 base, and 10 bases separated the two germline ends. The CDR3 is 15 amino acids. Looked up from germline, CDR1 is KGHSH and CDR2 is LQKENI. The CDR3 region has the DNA TGTGCCAGCTCTCCAGTGGAGTCTGGGGCCAACGTCCTGACTTTC. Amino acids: CASSPVESGANVLTF.

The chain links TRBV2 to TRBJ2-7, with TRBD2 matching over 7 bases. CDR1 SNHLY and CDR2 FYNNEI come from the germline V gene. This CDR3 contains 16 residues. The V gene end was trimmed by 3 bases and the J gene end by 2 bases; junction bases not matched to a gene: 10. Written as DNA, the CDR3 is TGTGCCAGCAGTGATCCGAGGTCGGGACTAACCTACGAGCAGTACTTC. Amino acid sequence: CASSDPRSGLTYEQYF. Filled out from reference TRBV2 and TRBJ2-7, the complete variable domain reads EPEVTQTPSHQVTQMGQEVILRCVPISNHLYFYWYRQILGQKVEFLVSFYNNEISEKSEIFDDQFSVERPDGSNFTLKIRSTKLEDSAMYFCASSDPRSGLTYEQYFGPGTRLTVT.

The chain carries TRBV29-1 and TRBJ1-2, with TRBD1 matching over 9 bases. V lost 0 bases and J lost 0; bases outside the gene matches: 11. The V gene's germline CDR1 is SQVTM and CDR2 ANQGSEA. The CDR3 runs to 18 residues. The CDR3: CSVEDIGTGMGANYGYTF. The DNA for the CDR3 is TGCAGCGTTGAAGATATAGGGACAGGGATGGGAGCTAACTATGGCTACACCTTC.

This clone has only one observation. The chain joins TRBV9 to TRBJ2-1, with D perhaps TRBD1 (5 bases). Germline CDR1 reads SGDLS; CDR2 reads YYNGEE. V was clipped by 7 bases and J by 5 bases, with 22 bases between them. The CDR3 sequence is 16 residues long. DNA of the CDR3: TGTGCCAGCGGTGAGCCCCAGGGTGGGATAGACAATGAGCAGTTCTTC. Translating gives CASGEPQGGIDNEQFF.

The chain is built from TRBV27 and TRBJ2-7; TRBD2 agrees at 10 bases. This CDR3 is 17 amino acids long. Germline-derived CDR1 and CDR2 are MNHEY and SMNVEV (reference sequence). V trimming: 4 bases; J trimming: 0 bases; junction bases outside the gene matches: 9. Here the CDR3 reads CASSSLTSGASSYEQYF. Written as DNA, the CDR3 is TGTGCCAGCAGTTCACTTACTAGCGGGGCGAGCTCCTACGAGCAGTACTTC.

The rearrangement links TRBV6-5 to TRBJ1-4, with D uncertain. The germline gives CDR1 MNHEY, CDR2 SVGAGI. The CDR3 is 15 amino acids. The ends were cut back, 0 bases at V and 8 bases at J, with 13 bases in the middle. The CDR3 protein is CASSYSAGMEEKLFF. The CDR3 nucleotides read TGTGCCAGCAGTTACTCGGCGGGGATGGAGGAAAAACTGTTTTTT.